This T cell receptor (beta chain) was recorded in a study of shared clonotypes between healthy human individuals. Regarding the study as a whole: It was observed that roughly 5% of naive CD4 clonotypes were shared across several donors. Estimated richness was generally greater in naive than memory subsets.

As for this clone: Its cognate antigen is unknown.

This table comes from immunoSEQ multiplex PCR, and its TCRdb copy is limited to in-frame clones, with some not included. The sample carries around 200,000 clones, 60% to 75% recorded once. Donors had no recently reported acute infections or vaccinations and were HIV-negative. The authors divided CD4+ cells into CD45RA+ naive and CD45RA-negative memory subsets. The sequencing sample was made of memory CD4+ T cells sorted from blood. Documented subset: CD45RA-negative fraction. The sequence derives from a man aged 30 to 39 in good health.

The CDR3 here is CSGTSGDTQYF. In DNA form, the CDR3 reads TGCAGCGGGACTAGCGGGGATACGCAGTATTTT. V gene TRBV29-1 combines with J gene TRBJ2-3; 11 bases match TRBD2. Germline assignment: CDR1 SQVTM and CDR2 ANQGSEA. After removal of 7 bases from V and 6 bases from J, the junction contained 0 bases not matched to a gene. This CDR3 region has 11 residues.